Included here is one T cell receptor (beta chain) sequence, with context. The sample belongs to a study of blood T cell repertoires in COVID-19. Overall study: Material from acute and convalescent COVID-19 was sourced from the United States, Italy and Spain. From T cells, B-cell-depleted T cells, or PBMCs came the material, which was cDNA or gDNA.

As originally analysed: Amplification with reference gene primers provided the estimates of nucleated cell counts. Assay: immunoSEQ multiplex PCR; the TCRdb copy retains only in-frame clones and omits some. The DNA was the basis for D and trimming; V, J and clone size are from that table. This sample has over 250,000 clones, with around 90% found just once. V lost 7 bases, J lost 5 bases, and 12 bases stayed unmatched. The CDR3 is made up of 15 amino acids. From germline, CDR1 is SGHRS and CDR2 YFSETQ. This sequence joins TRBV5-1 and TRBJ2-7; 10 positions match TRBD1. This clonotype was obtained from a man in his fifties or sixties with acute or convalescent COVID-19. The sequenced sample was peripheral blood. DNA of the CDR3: TGCGCCAGCCGGGGAGCTCCAGGGACAGGGGACGAGCAGTACTTC. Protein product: CASRGAPGTGDEQYF.